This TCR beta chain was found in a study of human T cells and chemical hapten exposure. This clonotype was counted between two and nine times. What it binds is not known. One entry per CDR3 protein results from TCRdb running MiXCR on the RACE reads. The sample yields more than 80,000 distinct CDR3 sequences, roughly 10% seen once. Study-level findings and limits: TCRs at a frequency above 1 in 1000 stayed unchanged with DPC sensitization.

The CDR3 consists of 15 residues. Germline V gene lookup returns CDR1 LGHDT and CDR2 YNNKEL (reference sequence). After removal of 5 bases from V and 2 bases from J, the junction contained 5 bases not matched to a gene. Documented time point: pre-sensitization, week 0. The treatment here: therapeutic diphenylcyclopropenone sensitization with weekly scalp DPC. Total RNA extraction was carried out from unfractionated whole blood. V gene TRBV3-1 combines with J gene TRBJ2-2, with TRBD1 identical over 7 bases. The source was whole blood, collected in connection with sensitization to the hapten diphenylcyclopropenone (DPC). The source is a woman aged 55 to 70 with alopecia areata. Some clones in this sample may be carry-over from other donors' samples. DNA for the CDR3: TGTGCCAGCAGCTCCGGGACAGCCAACACCGGGGAGCTGTTTTTT. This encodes CASSSGTANTGELFF.